These 27 T cell receptor beta chains share one sample of origin, sequenced in a study of T cell changes during pregnancy in multiple sclerosis (dated by TCRdb to between 2019 and 2020). The library was generated by the immunoSEQ multiplex PCR assay. TCRdb re-hosts the immuneACCESS table, in-frame sequences only. Its copies lack some clones; in the studies checked, an unresolved V gene accounts for under half of them, and the cause for the rest is not known. The sample contains around 62,000 clones, about 89% of them found a single time. The ten top clones hold about 0.76% of the sample. The source was CD4+ T cells from peripheral blood mononuclear cells, collected in the first trimester of pregnancy. The receptors derive from a female donor with multiple sclerosis, enrolled in a pregnancy study.

This clone was picked up one time. The chain uses TRBV6-5 and TRBJ2-7; TRBD2 is a possible D gene (7 bases). The germline V and J ends were trimmed by 7 bases and 4 bases, with 20 bases remaining between them. The CDR3 runs 15 residues. From germline, CDR1 is MNHEY and CDR2 SVGAGI. For the CDR3, the DNA is TGTGCCAGCACCGGGGGGCAGGGAGGGCGTTACGAGCAGTACTTC. It codes for CASTGGQGGRYEQYF.

The V and J genes are TRBV29-1 and TRBJ2-7, with TRBD2 as a possible D gene (7 bases). The CDR3 extends over 15 amino acids. Trimming left V 1 base short and J 1 base short, with 14 bases between. In germline, CDR1 is SQVTM, CDR2 ANQGSEA. DNA for the CDR3: TGCAGCGTTGAAGTTGGCGGGGGCAGGTCCTACGAGCAGTACTTC. Translation gives CSVEVGGGRSYEQYF.

The V and J genes are TRBV5-4 and TRBJ2-7; D uncertain. This CDR3 has 13 amino acids. Germline-derived CDR1 and CDR2 are SGHNT and YYREEE (reference sequence). V was shortened by 2 bases and J by 0 bases, with 6 bases between the two germline ends. The CDR3: CASSLTSSYEQYF. CDR3 sequence (DNA): TGTGCCAGCAGCTTAACGAGCTCCTACGAGCAGTACTTC.

The rearrangement uses TRBV4-3 and TRBJ2-3; 10 bases fit TRBD1. V shed 4 bases and J 4 bases; nucleotides not matched to a gene: 8. The CDR3 is made up of 16 amino acids. The germline V gene has CDR1 LGHNA and CDR2 YSLEER. CDR3 DNA: TGCGCCAGCAGCCTCGGAGGACAGGGGGTGTCAGATACGCAGTATTTT. This encodes CASSLGGQGVSDTQYF.

The chain carries TRBV7-2 and TRBJ1-1, with 7 bases lining up with TRBD1. Germline values: CDR1 SGHTA, CDR2 FQGNSA. J was trimmed by 0 bases and V by 2 bases; bases with no gene match: 6. This CDR3 contains 16 residues. CDR3 sequence reads: CASSLWGQGVNTEAFF. CDR3 DNA sequence: TGTGCCAGCAGCTTATGGGGTCAGGGGGTGAACACTGAAGCTTTCTTT. The variable domain in full, completed from reference TRBV7-2 and TRBJ1-1, reads GAGVSQSPSNKVTEKGKDVELRCDPISGHTALYWYRQSLGQGLEFLIYFQGNSAPDKSGLPSDRFSAERTGGSVSTLTIQRTQQEDSAVYLCASSLWGQGVNTEAFFGQGTRLTVV.

V and J are TRBV9 and TRBJ2-3; 7 bases are a match to TRBD2. The CDR3 has 16 residues. V lost 6 bases, J lost 2 bases, and 12 bases stayed unmatched. CDR1 SGDLS and CDR2 YYNGEE come from the germline V gene. CDR3 protein: CASTPRGGSYTDTQYF. Written as DNA, the CDR3 is TGTGCCAGCACCCCGCGCGGCGGGAGTTACACAGATACGCAGTATTTT.

V usage is TRBV7-3 and J usage is TRBJ1-2, with D tentatively TRBD1 (5 bases). CDR3 length: 13 residues. V lost 2 bases and J 7 bases, leaving 11 bases between the germline ends. The germline gives CDR1 SGHTA, CDR2 FQGTGA. CDR3 DNA sequence: TGTGCCAGCAGCTTAGGGGGGAGCGTTGGCTACACCTTC. Protein sequence: CASSLGGSVGYTF.

The V and J genes are TRBV7-2 and TRBJ2-2; 10 bases align to TRBD1. Germline V gene sequence: CDR1 SGHTA, CDR2 FQGNSA. J gave up 5 bases and V 1 base, and 1 base lay outside the gene matches. The CDR3 length is 15 residues. CDR3 in DNA: TGTGCCAGCAGCTTAGGACAGGGGGCTACCGGGGAGCTGTTTTTT. As protein: CASSLGQGATGELFF.

The chain has TRBV6-1 and TRBJ2-5; tentatively, D is TRBD2 (5 bases). The CDR3 covers 15 residues. Germline V lookup: CDR1 MNHNS, CDR2 SASEGT. Between the trimmed V and J ends, which lost 6 bases and 2 bases, there was a span of 16 bases. As DNA, the CDR3 is TGTGCCAGCAGCCCGACAATCGGGGTACAAGAGACCCAGTACTTC. Its protein product is CASSPTIGVQETQYF.

The rearrangement joins TRBV7-3 to TRBJ2-1; TRBD2 matches 11 bases. J gave up 1 base and V 2 bases, and 7 bases lay outside the gene matches. Germline CDR1 is SGHTA and CDR2 is FQGTGA. The CDR3 loop spans 18 amino acids. The CDR3 bases are TGTGCCAGCAGCTTAGACCCTCTAGCGGGGGGATCCTACAATGAGCAGTTCTTC. It specifies CASSLDPLAGGSYNEQFF.

J is TRBJ2-3 and V is TRBV6-6; TRBD1 might be the D (6 bases). V lost 5 bases to trimming and J lost 6 bases, with 6 bases between them. Germline CDR1 reads MNHNY; CDR2 reads SVGAGI (reference sequence). The CDR3 has 11 amino acids. CDR3 protein: CASSDRDTQYF. The CDR3 bases are TGTGCCAGCAGTGACAGGGATACGCAGTATTTT.

This rearrangement joins TRBV11-3 to TRBJ2-7, with D possibly TRBD1 on 5 matching bases. The CDR3 covers 13 residues. V lost 5 bases and J 5 bases, leaving 13 bases between the germline ends. Germline loops: CDR1 SGHNT, CDR2 YENEEA. The CDR3 loop is CASSPPTENEQYF. In DNA, the CDR3 is TGTGCCAGCAGCCCCCCGACAGAAAACGAGCAGTACTTC. Full variable domain (remainder filled in from reference TRBV11-3 and TRBJ2-7): EAGVVQSPRYKIIEKKQPVAFWCNPISGHNTLYWYLQNLGQGPELLIRYENEEAVDDSQLPKDRFSAERLKGVDSTLKIQPAELGDSAVYLCASSPPTENEQYFGPGTRLTVT.

The chain has TRBV9 and TRBJ1-2; D is possibly TRBD1 (5 bases). CDR1 is SGDLS, CDR2 YYNGEE, per germline. V dropped 4 bases and J dropped 0 bases, with 16 bases sitting between them. This CDR3 comprises 16 residues. The CDR3 protein is CASSRSTDNTNYGYTF. As DNA, the CDR3 is TGTGCCAGCAGCCGTTCGACAGACAACACTAACTATGGCTACACCTTC.

This clone was detected once. The chain is built from TRBV7-2 and TRBJ1-5; TRBD1 matches at 8 bases. The junction had 4 bases not matched to a gene; V was cut back by 5 bases and J by 1 base. From germline, CDR1 is SGHTA and CDR2 FQGNSA. The CDR3 runs 15 residues. As DNA, the CDR3 is TGTGCCAGCAGCGACGGGACAGGAAGCAATCAGCCCCAGCATTTT. Encoded protein: CASSDGTGSNQPQHF.

The V call is TRBV7-9, the J call TRBJ1-5; D may be TRBD1 (5 bases). Between the trimmed V and J ends, which lost 2 bases and 4 bases, there was a span of 9 bases. This CDR3 region has 14 residues. CDR1 SEHNR and CDR2 FQNEAQ come from the germline V gene (reference sequence). Here the CDR3 DNA reads TGTGCCAGCAGCTTATGGGGCATTAATCAGCCCCAGCATTTT. Amino acid sequence: CASSLWGINQPQHF.

J is TRBJ1-2 and V is TRBV29-1; 9 nucleotides match TRBD1. The V gene's germline CDR1 is SQVTM and CDR2 ANQGSEA. The ends lost 1 base at V and 4 bases at J; junction bases unmatched: 7. The CDR3 covers 15 residues. The CDR3 protein is CSVEGTGAWGYGYTF. DNA for the CDR3: TGCAGCGTTGAAGGGACAGGGGCGTGGGGCTATGGCTACACCTTC.

The V call is TRBV6-1, the J call TRBJ2-3, with D unresolved. Between the trimmed V and J ends, which lost 10 bases and 2 bases, there was a span of 16 bases. Germline-derived CDR1 and CDR2 are MNHNS and SASEGT. This CDR3 is 14 amino acids long. CDR3 sequence (DNA): TGTGCCACCTCATTTAGTGAACCCACAGATACGCAGTATTTT. Translation: CATSFSEPTDTQYF.

The V and J genes are TRBV6-1 and TRBJ2-5, with D hard to call. The CDR3 has 13 amino acids. V was shortened by 6 bases and J by 5 bases, with 13 bases between the two germline ends. Germline CDR1 is MNHNS and CDR2 is SASEGT. The CDR3 DNA reads TGTGCCAGCAGGGGTTGGGTGAGGGAGACCCAGTACTTC. Amino acid sequence: CASRGWVRETQYF.

V gene TRBV18 combines with J gene TRBJ2-7, with D uncertain. This CDR3 is 11 amino acids long. Trimming took 6 bases from V and 7 from J, leaving 10 bases between them. The germline CDR1 and CDR2 sequences are KGHSH and LQKENI. The CDR3 nucleotides are TGTGCCAGCTCCTCCCTCGGGGAGCAGTACTTC. Its protein product is CASSSLGEQYF.

The chain couples TRBV5-1 to TRBJ1-1; 7 bases match TRBD1. The germline V gene has CDR1 SGHRS and CDR2 YFSETQ. This CDR3 is 14 amino acids long. The ends lost 10 bases at V and 5 bases at J; junction bases unmatched: 14. The CDR3: CAVSSKSGGTEAFF. The CDR3 bases are TGCGCCGTATCAAGTAAGTCAGGGGGAACTGAAGCTTTCTTT.

This chain uses TRBV15 with TRBJ1-4; D unclear. Trimming shortened V by 5 bases and J by 0 bases, and 4 bases separated the two germline ends. This CDR3 region has 13 residues. Per germline, CDR1 LNHNV and CDR2 YYDKDF (reference sequence). The CDR3 bases are TGTGCCACCAGCCGGGCAACTAATGAAAAACTGTTTTTT. Its translation: CATSRATNEKLFF.

The chain recombines TRBV7-3 with TRBJ1-3; D is undetermined. Germline assignment: CDR1 SGHTA and CDR2 FQGTGA. V was cut by 1 base and J by 3 bases, with 13 bases left in between. The CDR3 sequence is 16 residues long. The DNA of the CDR3 is TGTGCCAGCAGCTTAAGCGGGGTACTGTTTGGAAACACCATATATTTT. It is translated as CASSLSGVLFGNTIYF.

The gene calls are TRBV19 and TRBJ2-7; 9 nucleotides match TRBD2. CDR3 size: 16 residues. The junction had 6 bases not matched to a gene; V was cut back by 0 bases and J by 3 bases. Germline V gene data show CDR1 as LNHDA and CDR2 as SQIVND (reference sequence). This chain's CDR3 is CASSIDLGSGGYEQYF. The CDR3 DNA sequence: TGTGCCAGTAGTATAGATCTGGGTAGCGGGGGCTACGAGCAGTACTTC.

The genes are TRBV21-1 and TRBJ2-3; the table's D call TRBD2 went unverified against the DNA. TRBV21-1 is assigned pseudogene status. This CDR3 is 16 amino acids long. The CDR3 here is CASSSLAGVPRDTQYF. In nucleotides, the CDR3 is TGTGCCAGCAGCAGTCTAGCGGGGGTCCCGCGGGATACGCAGTATTTT.

V gene TRBV4-2 combines with J gene TRBJ2-3, with 7 bases identical to TRBD2. The CDR3 is 16 residues long. The J segment lost 4 bases and the V segment lost 1 base, leaving 8 bases of the junction unmatched. Germline assignment: CDR1 LGHNA and CDR2 YNFKEQ. The CDR3 DNA reads as TGTGCCAGCAGCCAAGGGAGGAGCGGGGTCCCAGATACGCAGTATTTT. Translated, it gives CASSQGRSGVPDTQYF.

The chain links TRBV10-3 to TRBJ1-1; D not resolved. Germline V lookup: CDR1 ENHRY, CDR2 SYGVKD. There are 14 residues in the CDR3. The V and J ends lost 2 bases and 6 bases respectively, with 13 bases between them. CDR3 in DNA: TGTGCCATCAGTGAGGCGGGCTTGATCGCTGAAGCTTTCTTT. It is translated as CAISEAGLIAEAFF.

This clone was counted only a few times. V usage is TRBV15 and J usage is TRBJ1-2, with TRBD1 as a possible D gene (5 bases). This CDR3 contains 11 residues. Trimming pared 5 bases from V and 8 bases from J, leaving 9 bases between. Germline values: CDR1 LNHNV, CDR2 YYDKDF (reference sequence). CDR3 in amino acids: CATSFSGGYTF. CDR3 in DNA: TGTGCCACCAGCTTTTCAGGGGGCTACACCTTC.